This T cell receptor (beta chain) was identified during a study of Ad26.COV2.S vaccination and SARS-CoV-2 variants. Germline V lookup: CDR1 MNHNY, CDR2 SVGAGI (reference sequence). Trimming removed 5 bases at V and 5 bases at J, with 15 bases between. This CDR3 is built from 14 residues. The data were produced by immunoSEQ multiplex PCR, yet TCRdb's version contains in-frame clones alone and is incomplete. Of 300,000 to 450,000 clones detected, 92% appear once; the ten largest clones hold about 3.9%. Study results and caveats: In vaccinated individuals, spike-specific CD8+ and CD4+ T cell responses reportedly displayed substantial breadth.

Comments on this clone: The target antigen is unknown.

The rearrangement uses TRBV6-6 and TRBJ1-1, with TRBD1 as a possible D gene (6 bases). The specimen comprised peripheral blood, sampled after recovery from COVID-19. The source of this sequence is a human donor who had recovered from COVID-19. The CDR3 nucleotides are TGTGCCAGCAGTGACCAAACAGGGAATACTGAAGCTTTCTTT. It is translated as CASSDQTGNTEAFF.